The 10 T cell receptor beta chains below were found in one sample sequenced in a study of response to subunit inactivated influenza vaccine. TCRdb itself ran the RT-PCR reads through MiXCR, one entry per CDR3 protein. Among more than 600,000 distinct CDR3 sequences listed, about a fifth were seen once. Material: PBMCs from blood, obtained about 5 days after vaccination. The origin of the receptors is a man between 45 and 60 years old who received an inactivated influenza vaccine.

This clonotype was seen a handful of times. The gene calls are TRBV7-9 and TRBJ2-7; TRBD1 might be the D (5 bases). This CDR3 has 13 amino acids. Germline CDR1 reads SEHNR; CDR2 reads FQNEAQ (reference sequence). The V end was cut by 4 bases, the J end by 5 bases, with 12 bases between. The CDR3 nucleotides are TGTGCCAGCAGCTCCGGACACCTAAACGAGCAGTACTTC. Translation gives CASSSGHLNEQYF.

This clonotype was counted only a few times. The chain links TRBV15 to TRBJ2-1, with a weak D call TRBD2 (6 bases). V was shortened by 0 bases and J by 9 bases, with 15 bases between the two germline ends. The germline gives CDR1 LNHNV, CDR2 YYDKDF (reference sequence). This CDR3 spans 15 amino acids. CDR3 loop: CATSREGRDVGEQFF. The CDR3 nucleotides are TGTGCCACCAGCAGAGAGGGGCGGGATGTCGGTGAGCAGTTCTTC.

Concerning this clonotype itself: One end of the junction fails to match germline, which may point to a read error. The rearrangement uses TRBV6-5 and TRBJ2-5; a weak D match, TRBD2 (6 bases). This CDR3 has 18 amino acids. CDR1 is MNHEY and CDR2 is SVGAGI in the germline V gene. The CDR3 nucleotides read TGTGCCAGCAGTTACCAAGGAGGTGGCGGGGCTGTCCAAGAGACCCATTACTTC. Its translation is CASSYQGGGGAVQETHYF.

The chain joins TRBV6-5 to TRBJ1-4, with 9 positions matching TRBD1. This CDR3 spans 16 amino acids. Trimming took 4 bases from V and 4 from J; bases not matched to a gene: 7. Germline CDR1 and CDR2: MNHEY and SVGAGI. The CDR3 DNA sequence: TGTGCCAGCAGTTCCATGGACAGGGGCTTTAATGAAAAACTGTTTTTT. Protein sequence: CASSSMDRGFNEKLFF.

CDR3 nucleotides: TGTGCCACCAGCAGAGGGGACAGGGCGGTCGGGGAGCTGTTTTTT. This gives the protein CATSRGDRAVGELFF. The chain has TRBV15 and TRBJ2-2; 9 bases align to TRBD1. The CDR3 runs to 15 residues. V trimming: 1 base; J trimming: 7 bases; junction bases outside the gene matches: 4. Germline V CDR1 and CDR2: LNHNV, YYDKDF (reference sequence).

This clonotype was counted once. The chain combines TRBV15 with TRBJ2-1, with D possibly matching TRBD2 (5 bases). CDR1 and CDR2 from the germline V gene are LNHNV and YYDKDF (reference sequence). The CDR3 length is 13 residues. V lost 6 bases and J lost 1, with 7 bases in between. In DNA, the CDR3 is TGTGCCACCAGACGGGATTCCTACAATGAGCAGTTCTTC. This encodes CATRRDSYNEQFF. Using reference TRBV15 and TRBJ2-1 for the parts outside the CDR3, the full variable domain is DAMVIQNPRYQVTQFGKPVTLSCSQTLNHNVMYWYQQKSSQAPKLLFHYYDKDFNNEADTPDNFQSRRPNTSFCFLDIRSPGLGDTAMYLCATRRDSYNEQFFGPGTRLTVL.

This clonotype turned up a few times. The V call is TRBV24-1, the J call TRBJ2-3, with TRBD1 matching over 11 bases. V trimming: 3 bases; J trimming: 6 bases; junction bases outside the gene matches: 7. The CDR3 sequence is 16 residues long. CDR1 is KGHDR and CDR2 is SFDVKD in the germline V gene. The CDR3 DNA reads TGTGCCACCAGTGATGCGGCCGGGACAGGGGGGGATACGCAGTATTTT. It codes for CATSDAAGTGGDTQYF.

The chain joins TRBV7-8 to TRBJ2-1; D is perhaps TRBD2 (5 bases). Between the trimmed V and J ends, which lost 6 bases and 0 bases, there was a span of 21 bases. This CDR3 is built from 18 residues. CDR1 and CDR2 from the germline V gene are SGHVS and FQNEAQ. CDR3 loop: CASSRYPPGESSYNEQFF. The DNA for the CDR3 is TGTGCCAGCAGTCGTTACCCCCCCGGGGAGAGCTCCTACAATGAGCAGTTCTTC.

This clonotype has a handful of counts. The chain links TRBV5-1 to TRBJ2-7, with 7 bases matching TRBD2. The length of the CDR3 is 14 residues. Trimming cost V 4 bases and J 1 base; bases outside gene matches: 5. Germline CDR1 reads SGHRS; CDR2 reads YFSETQ. CDR3 region: CASSRGGQSYEQYF. The CDR3 DNA reads as TGCGCCAGCAGCCGCGGGGGTCAGTCCTACGAGCAGTACTTC.

This clonotype was recorded at least ten times. The chain combines TRBV5-1 with TRBJ2-7, with D hard to call. Germline assignment: CDR1 SGHRS and CDR2 YFSETQ. V lost 2 bases and J 5 bases, leaving 14 bases between the germline ends. CDR3 length: 14 amino acids. The CDR3: CASSLSGPEDEQYF. In DNA, the CDR3 is TGCGCCAGCAGCTTAAGTGGTCCTGAGGACGAGCAGTACTTC.